This T cell receptor beta chain is from a study of cytomegalovirus exposure and HLA in healthy donors. V lost 4 bases and J 3 bases, leaving 7 bases between the germline ends. Germline loops: CDR1 SQVTM, CDR2 ANQGSEA. The CDR3 runs 12 residues. Donors had nominal health at sampling but likely had unrecorded immune exposures. In the PCR, 60 Vbeta and 13 Jbeta primers were used. TCRdb keeps only in-frame clones here, not all; method: immunoSEQ multiplex PCR. The sample contains 200,000 or so clones, under 90% of which appear only once. This clonotype originated in a human donor in good health. This chain uses TRBV29-1 with TRBJ1-5; D may be TRBD1 (5 bases). The sequencing input was PBMCs. The CDR3 nucleotides are TGCAGCGTTGGGGGCGCCAATCAGCCCCAGCATTTT. Protein sequence: CSVGGANQPQHF.